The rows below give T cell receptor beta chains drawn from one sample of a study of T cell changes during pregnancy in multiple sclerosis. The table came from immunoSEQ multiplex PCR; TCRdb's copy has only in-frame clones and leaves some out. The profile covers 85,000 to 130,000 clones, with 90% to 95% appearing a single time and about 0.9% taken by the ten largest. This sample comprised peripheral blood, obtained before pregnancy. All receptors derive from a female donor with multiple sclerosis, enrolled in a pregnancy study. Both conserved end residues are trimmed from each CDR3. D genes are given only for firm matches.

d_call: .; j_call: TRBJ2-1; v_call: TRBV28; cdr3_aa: ASSLPRGEQF
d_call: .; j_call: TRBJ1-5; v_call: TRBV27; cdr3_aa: ASSPGNQPQH
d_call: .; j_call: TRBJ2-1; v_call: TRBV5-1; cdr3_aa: ASSLRRDEQF
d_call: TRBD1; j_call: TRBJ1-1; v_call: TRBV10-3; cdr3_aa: AIGTGGGNTEAF
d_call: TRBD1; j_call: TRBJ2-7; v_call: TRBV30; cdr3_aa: AWSMGQGYEQY
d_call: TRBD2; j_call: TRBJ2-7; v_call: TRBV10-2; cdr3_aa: ASSVAGGQQY
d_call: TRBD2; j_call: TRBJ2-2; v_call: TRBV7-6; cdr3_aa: ASSLDFPSGSSGELF
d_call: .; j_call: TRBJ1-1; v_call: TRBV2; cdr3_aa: ASPGGSNTEAF
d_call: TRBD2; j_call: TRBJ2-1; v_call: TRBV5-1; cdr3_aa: ASSLAAGGVPNEQF
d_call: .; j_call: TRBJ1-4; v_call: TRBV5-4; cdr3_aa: ASSLAGVGGKLF
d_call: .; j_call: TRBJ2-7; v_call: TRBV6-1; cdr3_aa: ASSERDRGSSYEQY
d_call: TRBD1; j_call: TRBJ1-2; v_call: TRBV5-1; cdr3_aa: ASSFDRGHYYGYT
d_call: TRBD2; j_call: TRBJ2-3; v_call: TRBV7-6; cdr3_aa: ASSLVGGRLADTQY
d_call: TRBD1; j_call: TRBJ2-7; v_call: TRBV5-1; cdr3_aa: ASSRQPGQGQFYEQY
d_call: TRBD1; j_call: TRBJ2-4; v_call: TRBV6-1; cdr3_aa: ASNGQGQNIQY
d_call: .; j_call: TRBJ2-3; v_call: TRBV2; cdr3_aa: ARRGSPSTDTQY
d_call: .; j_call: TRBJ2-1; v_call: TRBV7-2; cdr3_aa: ASSLVRYNEQF
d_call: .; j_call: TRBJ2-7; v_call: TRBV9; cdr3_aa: ASSVSYRDEQY
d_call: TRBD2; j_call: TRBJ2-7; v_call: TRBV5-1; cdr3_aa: ASHYGTSGRALYEQY